This TCR beta chain was sequenced in a study of CD8+CD57+ T cells in acquired aplastic anemia. Across the study: The mean DNA yield obtained from sorted CD4+ and CD8+ cells came to approximately 3.2 ug. Study-wide results and caveats: With respect to CD8+ Simpson's diversity, patients and controls did not differ significantly.

Of note for this clonotype: No antigen is known for it.

V dropped 0 bases and J dropped 4 bases, with 13 bases sitting between them. The CDR3 loop spans 15 amino acids. The germline V gene encodes CDR1 KGHSH and CDR2 LQKENI. Genomic DNA, serving as template, underwent TCR beta VDJ and CDR3 profiling. Via MiXCR, TCRdb re-called the reads, giving one row per CDR3 protein. The data show 250,000 to 300,000 distinct CDR3 sequences, roughly 50% seen once. The clonotype comes from a human donor with severe aplastic anemia or a healthy control (not recorded which). Sequenced material: sorted CD4+, CD8+, or CD8+CD57+ T cells (not recorded which) from PBMCs. The chain is built from TRBV18 and TRBJ2-7; no firm D call. The CDR3 here is CASSPPMTQSYEQYF. The CDR3 nucleotides read TGTGCCAGCTCACCACCGATGACCCAATCTTACGAGCAGTACTTC.